This T cell receptor (beta chain) comes out of a study of Graves' ophthalmopathy and Graves' hyperthyroidism. Study-level results: This model predicted ophthalmopathy progression (sensitivity around 71%, specificity 72.22%). In blood appeared most of the expanded thyroid clonotypes whose frequency exceeded 0.001.

This CDR3 comprises 14 residues. The germline V gene has CDR1 LNHDA and CDR2 SQIVND (reference sequence). V lost 8 bases and J 1 base, leaving 14 bases between the germline ends. Amplification from RNA transcripts yielded the TCR beta CDR3 regions. A first-round RT-PCR used HTBI primers, followed by a second-round multiplex PCR. MiXCR, run by TCRdb on the multiplex PCR reads, gives a single entry per CDR3 protein. The sample carries about 240,000 distinct CDR3 sequences, around 45% recorded once. The PBMCs used were ones drawn from approximately 10 ml of fresh peripheral blood. Notes on this clonotype: Its antigen is undetermined. A much larger clone differs by one base, so this may be a read error.

Sequenced sample: peripheral blood. The sequence was obtained from an adult man with Graves' ophthalmopathy. This chain joins TRBV19 and TRBJ1-1; tentatively, D is TRBD1 (5 bases). The CDR3 region has the DNA TGTGCCAGTGGGGGGAGGGGCGCGAACACTGAAGCTTTCTTT. Translating gives CASGGRGANTEAFF.